This TCR beta chain was documented in a study of response to subunit inactivated influenza vaccine. Study-wide results and limits: It was the authors' suggestion that each seasonal influenza vaccination recruits few new T cells.

This clonotype has just a few counts. The target antigen is unknown. Germline V gives CDR1 MNHNS, CDR2 SASEGT. Trimming took 6 bases from V and 7 from J, leaving 12 bases between them. There are 13 residues in the CDR3. TCRdb called the RT-PCR reads again in MiXCR, with one record for every CDR3 protein. The sample contains roughly 500,000 distinct CDR3 sequences, about 15% of which appear only once. This TCR derives from a man aged 45-69 years who received an inactivated influenza vaccine. The V gene is TRBV6-1, the J gene TRBJ2-2; D may be TRBD1 (6 bases). Sequencing used CD4+ T cells sorted from PBMCs, obtained less than 30 months after vaccination. CDR3 DNA: TGTGCCAGCAGAACTACAGGGCACGGGGAGCTGTTTTTT. Encoded protein: CASRTTGHGELFF.